The present T cell receptor beta chain was sequenced within a study of blood T cell repertoires in COVID-19. Study-level background: From the United States, Italy and Spain came samples of acute and convalescent COVID-19. T cells, B-cell-depleted T cells, or PBMCs supplied cDNA or gDNA.

Deletions cut 5 bases from V and 2 bases from J, with 16 bases between. This CDR3 is built from 15 residues. The V gene's germline CDR1 is MNHEY and CDR2 SVGEGT. The authors' processing: Counts of nucleated cells, estimated from reference gene primer amplification, were obtained. TCRdb keeps only in-frame clones here, not all; method: immunoSEQ multiplex PCR. The V and J calls and the clone size are those of that table, but D and trimming were determined from the DNA. The data contain about 47,000 clones, around 90% of them singletons. The chain joins TRBV6-2 or TRBV6-3 to TRBJ2-7; possibly TRBD1 for D (6 bases). The TCR sequence derives from a man aged 50-60 years with active COVID-19. The sequenced sample consisted of peripheral blood. The CDR3: CASSPRTVPTYEQYF. The CDR3 region has the DNA TGTGCCAGCAGTCCGAGGACAGTTCCGACCTACGAGCAGTACTTC.